This T cell receptor beta chain was sequenced in a study of CXCR3-negative and CXCR3-positive naive CD8 T cells. Study findings and constraints: Comparably high diversity marked both naive subsets, whereas memory CD8+ cells had much lower diversity.

Germline values: CDR1 SQVTM, CDR2 ANQGSEA. This CDR3 contains 12 residues. UMI-labeled 5' RACE yielded the TRB cDNA libraries. TCRdb re-called the 5' RACE reads, yielding one record per CDR3 amino acid sequence without DNA. This sample's table has 70,000 to 100,000 distinct CDR3 sequences. Of note for this clonotype: What it binds is not known.

The receptor was isolated from a human donor in good health. Some clones in this sample may be carry-over from other donors' samples. The sequenced sample consisted of naive CXCR3- CD8+ T cells from blood. Subset given: CD45RO-CCR7+CD27+CD95- naive CD8+ T cells lacking CXCR3 (TNR3-). This chain links TRBV29-1 with TRBJ1-2; TCRdb designates TRBD1, a call that cannot be tested without DNA. The CDR3 here is CSVVGDDYGYTF.